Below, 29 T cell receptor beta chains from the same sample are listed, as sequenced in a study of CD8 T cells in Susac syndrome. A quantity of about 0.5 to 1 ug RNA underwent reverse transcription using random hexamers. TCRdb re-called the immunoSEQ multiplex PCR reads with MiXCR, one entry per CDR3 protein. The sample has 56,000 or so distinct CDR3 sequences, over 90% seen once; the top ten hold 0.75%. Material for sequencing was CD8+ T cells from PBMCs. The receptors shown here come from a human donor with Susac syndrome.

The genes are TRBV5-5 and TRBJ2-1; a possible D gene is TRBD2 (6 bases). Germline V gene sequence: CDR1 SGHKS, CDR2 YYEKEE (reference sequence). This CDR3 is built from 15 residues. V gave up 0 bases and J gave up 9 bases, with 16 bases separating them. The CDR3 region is CASSLGGVPGSEQFF. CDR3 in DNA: TGTGCCAGCAGCTTGGGGGGGGTACCGGGTAGTGAGCAGTTCTTC. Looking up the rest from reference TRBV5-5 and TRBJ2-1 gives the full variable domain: DAGVTQSPTHLIKTRGQQVTLRCSPISGHKSVSWYQQVLGQGPQFIFQYYEKEERGRGNFPDRFSARQFPNYSSELNVNALLLGDSALYLCASSLGGVPGSEQFFGPGTRLTVL.

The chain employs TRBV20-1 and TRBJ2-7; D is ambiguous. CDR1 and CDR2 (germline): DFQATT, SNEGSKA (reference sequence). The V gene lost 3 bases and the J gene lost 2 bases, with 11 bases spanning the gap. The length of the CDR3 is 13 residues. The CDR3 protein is CSARTPRAYEQYF. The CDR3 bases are TGCAGTGCTAGGACTCCCCGGGCCTACGAGCAGTACTTC.

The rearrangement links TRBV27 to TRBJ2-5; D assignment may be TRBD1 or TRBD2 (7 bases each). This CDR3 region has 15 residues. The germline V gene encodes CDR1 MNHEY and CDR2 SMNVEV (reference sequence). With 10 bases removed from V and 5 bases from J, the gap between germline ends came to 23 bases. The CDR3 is CATIGGTAARETQYF. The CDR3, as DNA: TGTGCCACCATCGGGGGGACAGCCGCGAGGGAGACCCAGTACTTC.

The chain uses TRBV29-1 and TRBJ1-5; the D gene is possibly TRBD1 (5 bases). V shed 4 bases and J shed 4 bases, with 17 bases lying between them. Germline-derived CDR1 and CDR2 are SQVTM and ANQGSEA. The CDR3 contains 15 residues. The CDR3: CSVVIGGGVNQPQHF. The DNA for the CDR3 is TGCAGCGTTGTAATCGGGGGGGGTGTAAATCAGCCCCAGCATTTT.

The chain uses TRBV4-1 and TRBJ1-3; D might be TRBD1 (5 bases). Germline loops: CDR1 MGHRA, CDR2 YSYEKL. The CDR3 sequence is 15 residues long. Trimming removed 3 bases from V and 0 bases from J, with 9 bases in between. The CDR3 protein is CASSQDMDSGNTIYF. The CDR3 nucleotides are TGCGCCAGCAGCCAGGACATGGACTCTGGAAACACCATATATTTT.

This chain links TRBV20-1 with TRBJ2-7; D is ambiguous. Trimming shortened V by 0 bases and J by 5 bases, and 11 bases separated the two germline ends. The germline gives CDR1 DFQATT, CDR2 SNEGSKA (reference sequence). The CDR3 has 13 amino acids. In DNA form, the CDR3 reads TGCAGTGCTAGAGATGAGCCTAGTAACGAGCAGTACTTC. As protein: CSARDEPSNEQYF.

CDR3 protein: CASSLGGPYSNQPQHF. Here the CDR3 DNA reads TGTGCCAGCAGTTTAGGTGGGCCCTATAGCAATCAGCCCCAGCATTTT. The chain carries TRBV27 and TRBJ1-5, with no clear D. CDR1 is MNHEY and CDR2 is SMNVEV in the germline V gene (reference sequence). The CDR3 consists of 16 residues. V lost 2 bases to trimming and J lost 0 bases, with 11 bases between them.

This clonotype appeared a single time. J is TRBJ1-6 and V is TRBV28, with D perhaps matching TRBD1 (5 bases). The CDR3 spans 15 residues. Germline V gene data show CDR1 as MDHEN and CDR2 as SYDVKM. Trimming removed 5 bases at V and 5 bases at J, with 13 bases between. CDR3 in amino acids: CASSPIRVNNSPLHF. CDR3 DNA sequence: TGTGCCAGCAGTCCGATCAGGGTGAATAATTCACCCCTCCACTTT.

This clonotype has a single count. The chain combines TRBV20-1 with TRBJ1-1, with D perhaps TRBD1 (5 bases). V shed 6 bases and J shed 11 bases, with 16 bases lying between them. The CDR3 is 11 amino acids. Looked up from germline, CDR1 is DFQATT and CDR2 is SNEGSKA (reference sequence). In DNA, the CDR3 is TGCAGTGCCGGGGTCGTCGGGGACGCTTTCTTT. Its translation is CSAGVVGDAFF.

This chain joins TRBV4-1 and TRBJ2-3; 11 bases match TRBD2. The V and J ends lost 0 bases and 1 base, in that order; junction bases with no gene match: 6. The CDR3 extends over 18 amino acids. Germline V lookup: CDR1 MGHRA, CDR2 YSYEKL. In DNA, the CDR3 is TGCGCCAGCAGCCAAGATTCCGTAGCGGGGGGGGGCACAGATACGCAGTATTTT. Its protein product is CASSQDSVAGGGTDTQYF.

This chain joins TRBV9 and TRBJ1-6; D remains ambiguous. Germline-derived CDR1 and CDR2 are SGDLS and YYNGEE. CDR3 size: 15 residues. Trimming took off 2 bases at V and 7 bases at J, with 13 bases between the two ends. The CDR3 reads CASSVAIRANSPLHF. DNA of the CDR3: TGTGCCAGCAGCGTGGCCATAAGGGCCAATTCACCCCTCCACTTT.

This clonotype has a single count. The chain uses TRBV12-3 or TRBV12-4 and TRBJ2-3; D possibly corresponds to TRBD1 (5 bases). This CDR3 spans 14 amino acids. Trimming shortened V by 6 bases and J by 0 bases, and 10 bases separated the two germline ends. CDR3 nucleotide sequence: TGTGCCAGCAGCCCCACAGGAAGCACAGATACGCAGTATTTT. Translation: CASSPTGSTDTQYF.

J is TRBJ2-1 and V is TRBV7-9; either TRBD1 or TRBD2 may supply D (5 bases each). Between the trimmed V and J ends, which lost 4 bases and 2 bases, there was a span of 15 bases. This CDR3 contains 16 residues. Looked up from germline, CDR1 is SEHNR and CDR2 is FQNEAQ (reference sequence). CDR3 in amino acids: CASSSGAGTAYNEQFF. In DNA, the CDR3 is TGTGCCAGCAGCTCTGGGGCGGGCACCGCCTACAATGAGCAGTTCTTC.

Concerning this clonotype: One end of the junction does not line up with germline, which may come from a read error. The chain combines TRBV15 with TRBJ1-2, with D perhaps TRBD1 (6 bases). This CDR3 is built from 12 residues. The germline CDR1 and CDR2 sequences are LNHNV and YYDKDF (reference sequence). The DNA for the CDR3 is TGCCGGGGGGGACAAGGAAGAGATGGCTACACCTTC. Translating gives CRGGQGRDGYTF.

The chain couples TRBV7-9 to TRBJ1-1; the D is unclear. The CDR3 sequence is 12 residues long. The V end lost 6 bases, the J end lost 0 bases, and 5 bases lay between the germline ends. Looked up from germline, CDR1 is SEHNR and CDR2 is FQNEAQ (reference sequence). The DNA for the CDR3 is TGTGCCAGCAGTGATATGAACACTGAAGCTTTCTTT. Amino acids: CASSDMNTEAFF.

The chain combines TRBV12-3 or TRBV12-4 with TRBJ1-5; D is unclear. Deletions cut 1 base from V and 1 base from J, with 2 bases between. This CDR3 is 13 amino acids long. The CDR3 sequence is CASSLGSNQPQHF. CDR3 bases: TGTGCCAGCAGTTTAGGCAGCAATCAGCCCCAGCATTTT.

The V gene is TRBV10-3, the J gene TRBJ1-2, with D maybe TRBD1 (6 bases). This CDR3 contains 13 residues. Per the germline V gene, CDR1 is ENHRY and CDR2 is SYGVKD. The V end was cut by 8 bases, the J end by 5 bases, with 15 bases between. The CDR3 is CAIPDRSTYGYTF. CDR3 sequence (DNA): TGTGCCATCCCGGACAGATCAACGTATGGCTACACCTTC.

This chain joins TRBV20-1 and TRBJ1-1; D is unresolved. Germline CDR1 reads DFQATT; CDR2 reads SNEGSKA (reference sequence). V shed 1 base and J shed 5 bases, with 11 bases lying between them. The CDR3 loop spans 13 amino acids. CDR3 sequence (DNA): TGCAGTGCTAGAGTCTTCTTGGATACTGAAGCTTTCTTT. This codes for CSARVFLDTEAFF.

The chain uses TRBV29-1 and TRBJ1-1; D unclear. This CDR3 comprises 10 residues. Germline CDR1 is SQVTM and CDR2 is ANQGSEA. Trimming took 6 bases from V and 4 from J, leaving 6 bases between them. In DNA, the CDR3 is TGCAGCGTAGTGTTCACTGAAGCTTTCTTT. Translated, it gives CSVVFTEAFF.

CDR3 nucleotides: TGTGCCAGCAGCGAGGGGGGTGGCCTACTCTCTAATGCTTTCTTT. Translation: CASSEGGGLLSNAFF. The V call is TRBV9, the J call TRBJ1-1; D may be TRBD1 (6 bases). The CDR3 has 15 amino acids. The V end lost 3 bases, the J end lost 11 bases, and 23 bases lay between the germline ends. Germline-derived CDR1 and CDR2 are SGDLS and YYNGEE.

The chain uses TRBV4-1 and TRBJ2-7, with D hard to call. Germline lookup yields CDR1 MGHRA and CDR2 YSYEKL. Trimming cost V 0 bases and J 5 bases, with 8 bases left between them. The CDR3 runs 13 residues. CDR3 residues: CASSQESWDEQYF. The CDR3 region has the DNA TGCGCCAGCAGCCAAGAATCCTGGGACGAGCAGTACTTC.

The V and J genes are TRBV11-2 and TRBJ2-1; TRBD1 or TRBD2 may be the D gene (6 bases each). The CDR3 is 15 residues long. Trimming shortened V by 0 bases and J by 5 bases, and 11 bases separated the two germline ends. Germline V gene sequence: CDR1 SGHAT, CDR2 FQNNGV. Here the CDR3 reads CASSLDPGANNEQFF. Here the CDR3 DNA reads TGTGCCAGCAGCTTAGATCCGGGGGCTAACAATGAGCAGTTCTTC.

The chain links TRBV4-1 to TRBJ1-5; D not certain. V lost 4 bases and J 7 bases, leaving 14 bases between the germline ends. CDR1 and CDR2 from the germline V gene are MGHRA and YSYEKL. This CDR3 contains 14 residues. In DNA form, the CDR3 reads TGCGCCAGCAGCCGGATTTGGGTTGGACAGCCCCAGCATTTT. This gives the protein CASSRIWVGQPQHF.

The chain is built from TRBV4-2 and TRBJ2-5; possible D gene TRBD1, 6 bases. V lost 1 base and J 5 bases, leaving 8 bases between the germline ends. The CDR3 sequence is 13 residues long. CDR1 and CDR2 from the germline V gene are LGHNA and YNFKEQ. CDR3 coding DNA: TGTGCCAGCAGCCAAGGGGGGCTTGAGACCCAGTACTTC. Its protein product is CASSQGGLETQYF.

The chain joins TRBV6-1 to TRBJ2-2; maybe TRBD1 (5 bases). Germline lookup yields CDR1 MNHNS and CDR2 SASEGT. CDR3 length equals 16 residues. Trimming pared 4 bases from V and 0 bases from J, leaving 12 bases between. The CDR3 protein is CASSGRQWANTGELFF. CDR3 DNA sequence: TGTGCCAGCAGTGGCCGACAGTGGGCGAACACCGGGGAGCTGTTTTTT.

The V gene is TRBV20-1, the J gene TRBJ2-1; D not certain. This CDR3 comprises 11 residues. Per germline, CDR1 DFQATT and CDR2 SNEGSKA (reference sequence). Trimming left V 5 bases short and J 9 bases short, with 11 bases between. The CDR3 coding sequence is TGCAGTGCTCAAGATGTCGGTGAGCAGTTCTTC. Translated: CSAQDVGEQFF.

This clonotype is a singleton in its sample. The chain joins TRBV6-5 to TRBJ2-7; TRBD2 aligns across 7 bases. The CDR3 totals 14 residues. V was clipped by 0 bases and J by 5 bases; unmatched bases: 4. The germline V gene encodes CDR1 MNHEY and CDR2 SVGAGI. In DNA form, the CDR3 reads TGTGCCAGCAGTTACTCCGGGGCGGGGGACGAGCAGTACTTC. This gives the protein CASSYSGAGDEQYF.

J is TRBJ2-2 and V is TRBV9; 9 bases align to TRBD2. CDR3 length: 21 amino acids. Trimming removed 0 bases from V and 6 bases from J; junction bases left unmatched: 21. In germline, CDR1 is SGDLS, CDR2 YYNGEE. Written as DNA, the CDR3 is TGTGCCAGCAGCGTAGCTTGGGGGACTGGGTCTAGCGGGGCCACACCCGGGGAGCTGTTTTTT. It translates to CASSVAWGTGSSGATPGELFF.

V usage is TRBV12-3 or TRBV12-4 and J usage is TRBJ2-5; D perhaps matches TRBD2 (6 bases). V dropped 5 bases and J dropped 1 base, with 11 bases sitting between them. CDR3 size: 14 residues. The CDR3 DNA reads TGTGCCAGCAGTCTTGGGGGGTTCCAAGAGACCCAGTACTTC. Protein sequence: CASSLGGFQETQYF.